This record looks at one T cell receptor (beta chain) sequence and its context. Antigen specificity is unknown. General observations from the study: Tumor memory CD4+ T cell TCR gene usage was found to cluster with blood and lymph node memory CD4+ cells and with lymph node naive CD4+ cells.

Treg sorting used a CD4+CD25+CD127-/low gate. Germline V gene sequence: CDR1 SGDLS, CDR2 YYNGEE. The CDR3 loop spans 15 amino acids. Trimming took off 0 bases at V and 2 bases at J, with 12 bases between the two ends. One entry per CDR3 protein, called by TCRdb with MiXCR from the 5' RACE reads. Of over 40,000 distinct CDR3 sequences listed, roughly 20% were seen once; the top ten hold 4.3%. This TCR was recovered from a female donor with breast cancer. V and J are TRBV9 and TRBJ2-7; TRBD2 might be the D (6 bases). The sample was Tregs sorted from a lymph node. The CDR3 DNA sequence: TGTGCCAGCAGCGTAGGGAGTAGCGGTACCTACGAGCAGTACTTC. This gives the protein CASSVGSSGTYEQYF.